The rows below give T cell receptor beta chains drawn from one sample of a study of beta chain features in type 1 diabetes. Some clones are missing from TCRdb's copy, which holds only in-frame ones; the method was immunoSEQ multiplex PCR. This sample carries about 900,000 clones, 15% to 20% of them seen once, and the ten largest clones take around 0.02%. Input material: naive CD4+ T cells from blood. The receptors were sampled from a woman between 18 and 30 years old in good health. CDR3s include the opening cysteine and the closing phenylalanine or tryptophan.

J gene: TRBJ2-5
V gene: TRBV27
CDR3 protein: CASSLRAGGYQETQYF

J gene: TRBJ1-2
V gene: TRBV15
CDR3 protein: CATSRDLQANYGYTF

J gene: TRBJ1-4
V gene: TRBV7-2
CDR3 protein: CASSRDRGNEKLFF

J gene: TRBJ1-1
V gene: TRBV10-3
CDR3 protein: CAISDQGGAEAFF

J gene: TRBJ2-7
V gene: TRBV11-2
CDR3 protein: CASSLAGRGAKAYEQYF

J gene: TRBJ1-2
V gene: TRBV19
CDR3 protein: CASNRAGTGVNYGYTF

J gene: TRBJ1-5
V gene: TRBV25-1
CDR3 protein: CASSEFMSNQPQHF

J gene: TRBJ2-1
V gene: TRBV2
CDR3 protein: CASSLRTRDEQFF

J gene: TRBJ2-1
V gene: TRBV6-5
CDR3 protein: CATQPPGAEQFF

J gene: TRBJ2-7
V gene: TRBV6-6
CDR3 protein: CASSFYRGSYEQYF

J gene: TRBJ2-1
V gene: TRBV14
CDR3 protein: CASSQMGGSSFNEQFF

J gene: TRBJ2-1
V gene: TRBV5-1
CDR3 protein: CASSPGRDRDKNEQFF

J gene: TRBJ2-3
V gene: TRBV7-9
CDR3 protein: CASSLGNRDTGDTQYF

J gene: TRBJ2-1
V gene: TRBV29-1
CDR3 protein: CSVGGTSSREQFF

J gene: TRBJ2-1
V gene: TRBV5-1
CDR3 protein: CASSLGGGSYNEQFF

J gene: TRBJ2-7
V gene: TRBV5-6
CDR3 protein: CASSFRPNYEQYF

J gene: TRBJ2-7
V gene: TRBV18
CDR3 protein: CASSRASTLLEQYF

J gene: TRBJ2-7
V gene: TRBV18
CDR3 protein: CASSHPLAGVYEQYF

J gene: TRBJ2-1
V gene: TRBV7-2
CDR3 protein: CASSLLILAVNEQFF

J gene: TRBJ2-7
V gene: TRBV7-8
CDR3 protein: CASTSLDGYEQYF

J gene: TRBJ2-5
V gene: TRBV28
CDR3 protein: CASSSQVGGQETQYF

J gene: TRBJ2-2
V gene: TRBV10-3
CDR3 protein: CASSEARHQGRIGELFF

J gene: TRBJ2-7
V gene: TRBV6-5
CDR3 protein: CASRGDSTYEQYF

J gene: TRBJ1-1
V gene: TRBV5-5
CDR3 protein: CASSSQNMNTEAFF

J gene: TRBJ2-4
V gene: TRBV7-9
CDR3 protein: CASSLGFAGTGNIQYF

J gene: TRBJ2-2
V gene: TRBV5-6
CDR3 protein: CASSLGRQKNTGELFF

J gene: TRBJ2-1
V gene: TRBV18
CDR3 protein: CASSGYGILGSYNEQFF

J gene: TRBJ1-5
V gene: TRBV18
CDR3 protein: CASSLDGHQPQHF

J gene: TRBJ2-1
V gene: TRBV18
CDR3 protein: CASSPRLAGEDEQFF

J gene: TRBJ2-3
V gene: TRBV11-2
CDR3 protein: CASSDRARGRATLTHTQYF

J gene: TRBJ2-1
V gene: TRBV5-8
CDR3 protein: CASSFTGAGSNEQFF

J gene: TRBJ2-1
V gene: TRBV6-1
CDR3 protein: CASSEAVPYNEQFF

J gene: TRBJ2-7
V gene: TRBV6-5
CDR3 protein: CASSGPPTYEQYF

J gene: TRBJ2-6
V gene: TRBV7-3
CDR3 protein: CASSLRAGRSAGANVLTF

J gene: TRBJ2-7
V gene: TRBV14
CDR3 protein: CASSQQGDTEQYF

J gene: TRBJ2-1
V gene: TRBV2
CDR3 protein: CASIGQGVGEQFF

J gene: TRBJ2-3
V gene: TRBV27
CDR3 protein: CASSLKTSTDTQYF

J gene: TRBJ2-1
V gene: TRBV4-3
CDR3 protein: CASSQDFRQRTANNEQFF

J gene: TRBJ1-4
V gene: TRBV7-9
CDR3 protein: CASSTTGPTNEKLFF

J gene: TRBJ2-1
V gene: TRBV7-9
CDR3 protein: CASSGTMYNNEQFF

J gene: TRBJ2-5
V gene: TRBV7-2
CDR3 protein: CASSLGQVETQYF

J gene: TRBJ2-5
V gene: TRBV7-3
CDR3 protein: CASSLLGPPSETQYF

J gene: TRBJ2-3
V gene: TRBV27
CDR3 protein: CASSLSVGLGNTQYF

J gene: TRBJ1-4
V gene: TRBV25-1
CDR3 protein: CASSGGATNEKLFF

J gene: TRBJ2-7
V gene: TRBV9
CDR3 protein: CASSVEGEREQYF

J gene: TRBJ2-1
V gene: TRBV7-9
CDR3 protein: CASSSDREGYNEQFF